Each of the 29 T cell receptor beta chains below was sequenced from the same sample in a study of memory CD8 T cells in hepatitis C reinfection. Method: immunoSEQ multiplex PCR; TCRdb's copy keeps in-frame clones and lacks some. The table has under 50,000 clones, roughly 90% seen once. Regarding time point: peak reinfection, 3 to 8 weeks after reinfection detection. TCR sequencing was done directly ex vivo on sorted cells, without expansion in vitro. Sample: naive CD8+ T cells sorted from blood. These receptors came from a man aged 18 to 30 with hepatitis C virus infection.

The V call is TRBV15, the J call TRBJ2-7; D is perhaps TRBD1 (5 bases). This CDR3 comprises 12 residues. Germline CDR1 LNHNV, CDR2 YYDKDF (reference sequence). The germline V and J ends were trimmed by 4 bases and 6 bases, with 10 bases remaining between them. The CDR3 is CATSIGEGEQYF. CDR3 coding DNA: TGTGCCACCAGCATAGGGGAAGGCGAGCAGTACTTC.

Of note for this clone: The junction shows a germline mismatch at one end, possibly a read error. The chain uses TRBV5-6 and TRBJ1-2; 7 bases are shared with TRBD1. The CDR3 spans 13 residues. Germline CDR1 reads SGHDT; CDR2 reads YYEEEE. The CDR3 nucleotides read TGTGCCAGCAGACTGACAGGGAACTATGACTACACCTTC. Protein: CASRLTGNYDYTF.

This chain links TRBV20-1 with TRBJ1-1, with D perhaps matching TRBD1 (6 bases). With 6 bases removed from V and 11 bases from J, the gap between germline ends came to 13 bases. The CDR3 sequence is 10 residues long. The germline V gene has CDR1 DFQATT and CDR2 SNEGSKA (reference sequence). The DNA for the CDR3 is TGCAGTGCGCCCCAGGGGAACGCTTTCTTT. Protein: CSAPQGNAFF.

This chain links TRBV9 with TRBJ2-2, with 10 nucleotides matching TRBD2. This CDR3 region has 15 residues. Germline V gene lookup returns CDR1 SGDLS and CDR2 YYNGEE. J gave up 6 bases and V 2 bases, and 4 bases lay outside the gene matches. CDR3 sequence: CASSVIAGGSGELFF. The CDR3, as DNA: TGTGCCAGCAGCGTTATAGCGGGAGGTTCCGGGGAGCTGTTTTTT. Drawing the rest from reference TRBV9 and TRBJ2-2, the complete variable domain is DSGVTQTPKHLITATGQRVTLRCSPRSGDLSVYWYQQSLDQGLQFLIQYYNGEERAKGNILERFSAQQFPDLHSELNLSSLELGDSALYFCASSVIAGGSGELFFGEGSRLTVL.

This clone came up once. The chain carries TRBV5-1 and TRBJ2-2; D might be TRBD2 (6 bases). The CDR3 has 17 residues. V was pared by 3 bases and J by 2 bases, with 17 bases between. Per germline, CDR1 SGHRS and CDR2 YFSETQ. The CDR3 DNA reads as TGCGCCAGCAGCTCCCGGGACTCGGACCCTAACACCGGGGAGCTGTTTTTT. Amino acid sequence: CASSSRDSDPNTGELFF.

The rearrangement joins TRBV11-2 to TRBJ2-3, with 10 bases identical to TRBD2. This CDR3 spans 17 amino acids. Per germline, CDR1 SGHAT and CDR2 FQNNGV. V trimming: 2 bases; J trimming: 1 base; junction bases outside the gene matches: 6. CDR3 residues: CASSLLSGGAGTDTQYF. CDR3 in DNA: TGTGCCAGCAGCTTACTAAGCGGGGGGGCTGGCACAGATACGCAGTATTTT.

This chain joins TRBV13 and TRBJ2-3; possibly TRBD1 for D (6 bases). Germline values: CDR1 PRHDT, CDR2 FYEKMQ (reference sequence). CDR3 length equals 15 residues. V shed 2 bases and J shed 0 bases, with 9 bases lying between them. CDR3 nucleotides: TGTGCCAGCAGCTTAATCAGGGGTAGCACAGATACGCAGTATTTT. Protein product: CASSLIRGSTDTQYF.

The DNA of the CDR3 is TGTGCCAGCACCGGAGACACGGGGGAGCAGTACTTC. This encodes CASTGDTGEQYF. The chain couples TRBV2 to TRBJ2-7; possibly TRBD2 for D (5 bases). This CDR3 region has 12 residues. From germline, CDR1 is SNHLY and CDR2 FYNNEI. The V end was cut by 7 bases, the J end by 7 bases, with 14 bases between.

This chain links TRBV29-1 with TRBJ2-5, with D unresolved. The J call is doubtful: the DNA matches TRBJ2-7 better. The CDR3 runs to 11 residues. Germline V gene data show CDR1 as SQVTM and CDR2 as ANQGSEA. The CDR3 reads CSVEVSYEQYF. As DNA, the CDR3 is TGCAGCGTTGAAGTGTCCTACGAGCAGTACTTC.

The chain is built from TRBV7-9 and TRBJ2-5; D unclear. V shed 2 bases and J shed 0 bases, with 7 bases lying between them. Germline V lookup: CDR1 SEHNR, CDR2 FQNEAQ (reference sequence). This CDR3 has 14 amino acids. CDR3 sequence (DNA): TGTGCCAGCAGCTTACCCCAGTACCAAGAGACCCAGTACTTC. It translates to CASSLPQYQETQYF.

For the CDR3, the DNA is TGCGCCAGCAGCCAAGATCTCGTCGGTTTCTCCTATAATTCACCCCTCCACTTT. Residues: CASSQDLVGFSYNSPLHF. This rearrangement joins TRBV4-3 to TRBJ1-6; D is unclear. This CDR3 has 18 residues. The V and J ends lost 0 bases and 0 bases respectively, with 12 bases between them. The germline V gene encodes CDR1 LGHNA and CDR2 YSLEER.

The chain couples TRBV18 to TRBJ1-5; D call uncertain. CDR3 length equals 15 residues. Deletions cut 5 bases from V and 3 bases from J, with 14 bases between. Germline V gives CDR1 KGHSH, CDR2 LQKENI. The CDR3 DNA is TGTGCCAGCTCATCTGGAGGTGGTTTCAATCAGCCCCAGCATTTT. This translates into CASSSGGGFNQPQHF. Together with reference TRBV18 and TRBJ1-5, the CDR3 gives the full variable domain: NAGVMQNPRHLVRRRGQEARLRCSPMKGHSHVYWYRQLPEEGLKFMVYLQKENIIDESGMPKERFSAEFPKEGPSILRIQQVVRGDSAAYFCASSSGGGFNQPQHFGDGTRLSIL.

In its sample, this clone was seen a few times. Here the CDR3 DNA reads TGCGCCAGCAGCGGGAGTCCCTCCGTGTACGAGCAGTACTTC. It is translated as CASSGSPSVYEQYF. V and J are TRBV10-1 and TRBJ2-7, with D possibly matching TRBD2 (6 bases). Deletions cut 6 bases from V and 4 bases from J, with 16 bases between. This CDR3 is 14 amino acids long. The germline CDR1 and CDR2 sequences are WNHNN and SYGVQD (reference sequence).

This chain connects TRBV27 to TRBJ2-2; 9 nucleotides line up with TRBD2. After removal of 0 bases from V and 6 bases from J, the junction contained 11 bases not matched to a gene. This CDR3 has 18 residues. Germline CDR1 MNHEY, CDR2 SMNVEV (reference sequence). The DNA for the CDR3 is TGTGCCAGCAGTTTATCGGGGCGGGGGGGACCGAAGGCCGGGGAGCTGTTTTTT. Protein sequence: CASSLSGRGGPKAGELFF.

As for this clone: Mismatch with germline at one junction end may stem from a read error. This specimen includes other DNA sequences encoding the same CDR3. The CDR3 DNA sequence: TGCGCCAGCAGCTACGAGGGACTAGCGGGAGTCGAGACCCAGTACTTC. This sequence encodes CASSYEGLAGVETQYF. The rearrangement links TRBV7-8 to TRBJ2-5; TRBD2 matches at 14 bases. The CDR3 contains 16 residues. Germline V lookup: CDR1 SGHVS, CDR2 FQNEAQ.

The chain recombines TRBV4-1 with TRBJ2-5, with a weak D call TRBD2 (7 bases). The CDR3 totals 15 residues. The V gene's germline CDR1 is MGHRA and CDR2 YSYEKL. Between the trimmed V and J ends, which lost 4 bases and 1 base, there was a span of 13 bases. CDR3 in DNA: TGCGCCAGCAGCCCTGTGGGGGGGGCCCAAGAGACCCAGTACTTC. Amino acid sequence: CASSPVGGAQETQYF.

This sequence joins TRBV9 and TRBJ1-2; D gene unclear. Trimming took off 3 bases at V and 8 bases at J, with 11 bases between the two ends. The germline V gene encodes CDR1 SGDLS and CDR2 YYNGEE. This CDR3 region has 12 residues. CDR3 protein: CASSADGGGYTF. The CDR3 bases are TGTGCCAGCAGCGCGGACGGAGGCGGCTACACCTTC.

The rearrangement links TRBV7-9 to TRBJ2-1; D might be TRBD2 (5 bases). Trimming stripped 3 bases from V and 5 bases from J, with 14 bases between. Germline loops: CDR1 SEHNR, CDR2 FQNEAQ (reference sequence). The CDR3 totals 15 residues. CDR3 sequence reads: CASSFSVPGNNEQFF. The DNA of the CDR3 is TGTGCCAGCAGCTTTAGCGTACCCGGTAACAATGAGCAGTTCTTC.

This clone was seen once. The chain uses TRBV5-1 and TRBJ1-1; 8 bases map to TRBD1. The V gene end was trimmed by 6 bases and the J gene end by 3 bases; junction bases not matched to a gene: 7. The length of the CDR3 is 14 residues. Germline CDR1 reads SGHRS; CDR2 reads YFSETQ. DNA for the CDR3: TGCGCCAGCAAGTACAGGGGGGAAGACACTGAAGCTTTCTTT. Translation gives CASKYRGEDTEAFF. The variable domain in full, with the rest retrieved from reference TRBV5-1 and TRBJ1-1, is KAGVTQTPRYLIKTRGQQVTLSCSPISGHRSVSWYQQTPGQGLQFLFEYFSETQRNKGNFPGRFSGRQFSNSRSEMNVSTLELGDSALYLCASKYRGEDTEAFFGQGTRLTVV.

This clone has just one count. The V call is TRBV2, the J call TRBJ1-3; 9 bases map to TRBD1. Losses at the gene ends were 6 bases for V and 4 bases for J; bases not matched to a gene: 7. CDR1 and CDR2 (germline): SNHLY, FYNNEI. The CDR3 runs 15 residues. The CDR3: CASSYRGLGGNTIYF. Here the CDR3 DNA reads TGTGCCAGCAGCTACAGGGGGCTTGGAGGAAACACCATATATTTT.

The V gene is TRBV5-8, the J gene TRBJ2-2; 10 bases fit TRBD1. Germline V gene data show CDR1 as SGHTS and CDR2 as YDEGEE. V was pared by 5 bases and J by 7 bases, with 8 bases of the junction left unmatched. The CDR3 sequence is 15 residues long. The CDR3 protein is CASRLGTGAFGELFF. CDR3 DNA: TGTGCCAGCAGGCTAGGGACAGGGGCTTTCGGGGAGCTGTTTTTT.

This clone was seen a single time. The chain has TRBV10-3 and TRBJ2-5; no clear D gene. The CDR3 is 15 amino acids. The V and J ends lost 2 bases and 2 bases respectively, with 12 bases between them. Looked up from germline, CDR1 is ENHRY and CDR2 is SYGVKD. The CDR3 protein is CAISEPDSQQETQYF. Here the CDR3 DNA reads TGTGCCATCAGTGAGCCTGACTCCCAGCAAGAGACCCAGTACTTC.

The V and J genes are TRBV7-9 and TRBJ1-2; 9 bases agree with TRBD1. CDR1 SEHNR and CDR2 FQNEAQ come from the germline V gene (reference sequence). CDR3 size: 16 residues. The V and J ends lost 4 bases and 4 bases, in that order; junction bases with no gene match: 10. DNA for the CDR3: TGTGCCAGCAGCTCCTCCAGGACAGGGGATTCCTATGGCTACACCTTC. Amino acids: CASSSSRTGDSYGYTF.

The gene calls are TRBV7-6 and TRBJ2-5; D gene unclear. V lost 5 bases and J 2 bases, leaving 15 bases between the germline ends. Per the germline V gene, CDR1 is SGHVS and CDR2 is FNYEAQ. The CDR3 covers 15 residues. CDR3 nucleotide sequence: TGTGCCAGCAGCCCCGTCAGTAGCTTTCAAGAGACCCAGTACTTC. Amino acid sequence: CASSPVSSFQETQYF.

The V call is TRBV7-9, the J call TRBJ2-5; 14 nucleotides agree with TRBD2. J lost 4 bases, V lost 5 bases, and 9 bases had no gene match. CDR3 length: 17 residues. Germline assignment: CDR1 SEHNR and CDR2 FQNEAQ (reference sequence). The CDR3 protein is CASSPGLAGGLGETQYF. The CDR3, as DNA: TGTGCCAGCAGCCCCGGACTAGCGGGGGGTCTGGGAGAGACCCAGTACTTC.

This chain's CDR3 is CASSVNQETQYF. The DNA for the CDR3 is TGTGCCAGCAGTGTCAACCAAGAGACCCAGTACTTC. This chain connects TRBV2 to TRBJ2-5; D gene ambiguous. CDR3 size: 12 residues. Trimming shortened V by 4 bases and J by 0 bases, and 3 bases separated the two germline ends. CDR1 and CDR2 (germline): SNHLY, FYNNEI. Together with reference TRBV2 and TRBJ2-5, the CDR3 gives the full variable domain: EPEVTQTPSHQVTQMGQEVILRCVPISNHLYFYWYRQILGQKVEFLVSFYNNEISEKSEIFDDQFSVERPDGSNFTLKIRSTKLEDSAMYFCASSVNQETQYFGPGTRLLVL.

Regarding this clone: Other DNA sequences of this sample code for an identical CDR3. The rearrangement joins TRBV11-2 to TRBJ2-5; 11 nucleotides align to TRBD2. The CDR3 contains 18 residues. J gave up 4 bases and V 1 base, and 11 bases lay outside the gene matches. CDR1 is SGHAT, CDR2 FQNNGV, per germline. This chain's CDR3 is CASSLVPPVSGRVETQYF. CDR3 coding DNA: TGTGCCAGCAGCTTAGTCCCTCCGGTTAGCGGGAGGGTAGAGACCCAGTACTTC.

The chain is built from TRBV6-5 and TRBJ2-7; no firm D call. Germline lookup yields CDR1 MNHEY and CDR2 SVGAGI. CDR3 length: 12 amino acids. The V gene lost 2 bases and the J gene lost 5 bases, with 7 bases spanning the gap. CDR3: CASSYDEHEQYF. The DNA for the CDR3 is TGTGCCAGCAGTTACGATGAGCACGAGCAGTACTTC.

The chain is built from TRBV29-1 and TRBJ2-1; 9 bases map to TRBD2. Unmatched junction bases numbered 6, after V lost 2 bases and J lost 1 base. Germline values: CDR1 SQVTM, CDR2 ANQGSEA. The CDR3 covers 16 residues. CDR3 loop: CSVEFPLAGSYNEQFF. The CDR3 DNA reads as TGCAGCGTTGAATTCCCCCTAGCGGGATCCTACAATGAGCAGTTCTTC.